This TCR beta chain was captured in a study of blood T cell repertoires in COVID-19. Study-wide background: Acute and convalescent COVID-19 samples came from the United States, Italy and Spain.

CDR1 and CDR2 (germline): SEHNR, FQNEAQ (reference sequence). Trimming left V 5 bases short and J 4 bases short, with 12 bases between. The CDR3 is 14 amino acids. The authors' processing: Researchers report that nucleated cell counts were estimated from reference gene primer amplification. Libraries were prepared by immunoSEQ multiplex PCR; TCRdb keeps only in-frame clonotypes and omits some of them. Clone size and the V and J calls come from that table; the DNA yielded D and trimming. The sample carries a few hundred thousand clones, roughly 89% recorded once. Cohorts were determined from participant-reported clinical history.

The rearrangement uses TRBV7-9 and TRBJ1-5; possibly TRBD1 for D (6 bases). The specimen sequenced was PBMCs or T cells enriched from blood (not recorded which). This sequence originates from a man aged 18 to 29 with acute COVID-19. CDR3 sequence: CASSPLTGNQPQHF. CDR3 DNA sequence: TGTGCCAGCAGCCCCCTAACAGGGAATCAGCCCCAGCATTTT.